Each of the 2 T cell receptor beta chains below was sequenced from the same sample in a study of T-cell reconstitution after alpha-beta-depleted transplantation in children. Preparation of the TCRbeta library was carried out with unique molecular identifiers. TCRdb fed the PCR reads into MiXCR, producing one record per CDR3 protein. The sample consists of 490,000 or so distinct CDR3 sequences, approximately 13% of them appearing once. The starting material was PBMCs from the stem cell graft donor, obtained from the stem cell graft. The receptor source for this set is a human donor who donated a stem cell graft to a child with combined immunodeficiency.

V gene TRBV12-3 or TRBV12-4 combines with J gene TRBJ1-5; 10 nucleotides line up with TRBD1. Trimming removed 2 bases from V and 0 bases from J; junction bases left unmatched: 7. The CDR3 has 18 amino acids. CDR3 in amino acids: CASSLRTGGQYSNQPQHF. In nucleotides, the CDR3 is TGTGCCAGCAGTTTAAGGACAGGGGGTCAATATAGCAATCAGCCCCAGCATTTT.

This clonotype was counted ten times or more. The chain's CDR3 is CASSTTTSGRFTDTQYF. The CDR3 DNA is TGTGCCAGCAGTACAACGACTAGCGGGAGATTCACAGATACGCAGTATTTT. This chain joins TRBV27 and TRBJ2-3; 12 nucleotides line up with TRBD2. The germline V gene encodes CDR1 MNHEY and CDR2 SMNVEV (reference sequence). This CDR3 is 17 amino acids long. J was trimmed by 2 bases and V by 5 bases; bases with no gene match: 8.